The rows below give T cell receptor beta chains drawn from one sample of a study of pediatric ulcerative colitis. Measured with immunoSEQ multiplex PCR; TCRdb has only the in-frame clones, and not every one. The sample lists around 12,000 clones, 60% to 80% seen once, with roughly 4.7% in the top ten. The sample consisted of gut tissue. These receptors were taken from a boy aged 5-17 years who was a control in a study of pediatric ulcerative colitis. Each CDR3 is given with its conserved first and last residue. D genes are given only for firm matches. Some rows mark clone size as missing; the rest say once, few, many or name a class of expanded clone.

abundance | j_gene | d_gene | v_gene | CDR3aa | CDR3nt
. | TRBJ2-1 | TRBD2 | TRBV4-1 | CASSQDVSFETSGRSSYNEQFF | TGCGCCAGCAGCCAAGATGTAAGCTTCGAGACTAGCGGGAGGAGCTCCTACAATGAGCAGTTCTTC
. | TRBJ2-7 | TRBD2 | TRBV18 | CASSPSRTSGVSYEQYF | TGTGCCAGCTCACCTTCCCGGACTAGCGGAGTCTCCTACGAGCAGTACTTC
. | TRBJ2-3 | . | TRBV10-3 | CAISDWPSTDTQYF | TGTGCCATCAGTGATTGGCCTAGCACAGATACGCAGTATTTT
. | TRBJ1-3 | . | TRBV2 | CASSENSGLSGNTIYF | TGTGCCAGCAGTGAGAATTCAGGGCTTTCCGGAAACACCATATATTTT
. | TRBJ2-1 | . | TRBV5-1 | CASSLIRDEQFF | TGCGCCAGCAGCCTCATCCGGGATGAGCAGTTCTTC
. | TRBJ2-3 | . | TRBV29-1 | CSVDGGMSDTQYF | TGCAGCGTTGATGGCGGGATGTCAGATACGCAGTATTTT
. | TRBJ1-5 | . | TRBV29-1 | CSVVQGTNQPQHF | TGCAGCGTTGTCCAGGGTACAAATCAGCCCCAGCATTTT
. | TRBJ1-3 | . | TRBV5-1 | CASSLDRVKGNTIYF | TGCGCCAGCAGCTTGGACAGGGTAAAGGGAAACACCATATATTTT
. | TRBJ1-5 | TRBD1 | TRBV2 | CASSEFGQGVYQPQHF | TGTGCCAGCAGTGAATTCGGACAGGGGGTCTATCAGCCCCAGCATTTT
. | TRBJ2-1 | . | TRBV28 | CASRSRPVAASSYNEQFF | TGTGCCAGCAGATCCCGACCGGTAGCGGCGAGCTCCTACAATGAGCAGTTCTTC
. | TRBJ2-3 | TRBD2 | TRBV5-1 | CASTRGGTSVTDTQYF | TGCGCCAGCACCCGAGGGGGGACTAGCGTCACAGATACGCAGTATTTT
. | TRBJ1-2 | . | TRBV18 | CASSPGLGNGYTF | TGTGCCAGCTCACCAGGGTTGGGGAATGGCTACACCTTC
. | TRBJ2-5 | . | TRBV2 | CASSDSFKETQYF | TGTGCCAGCAGTGACAGTTTCAAAGAGACCCAGTACTTC
few | TRBJ2-1 | . | TRBV27 | CASRLLAASSYNEQFF | TGTGCCAGTAGACTCTTAGCGGCGAGCTCCTACAATGAGCAGTTCTTC
. | TRBJ2-3 | TRBD2 | TRBV19 | CASRSGLAGGGDTQYF | TGTGCCAGTAGATCCGGACTAGCGGGAGGAGGGGATACGCAGTATTTT
once | TRBJ1-4 | . | TRBV5-1 | CASSFSTGYNEKLFF | TGCGCCAGCAGCTTCTCGACTGGCTATAATGAAAAACTGTTTTTT
once | TRBJ2-7 | TRBD1 | TRBV11-2 | CASSFRRQGGYYEQYF | TGTGCCAGCAGCTTTCGGAGACAGGGGGGTTACTACGAGCAGTACTTC
once | TRBJ2-3 | . | TRBV7-8 | CASSPYTDTQYF | TGTGCCAGCAGTCCCTACACAGATACGCAGTATTTT
. | TRBJ2-2 | TRBD2 | TRBV7-6 | CASSASGTGAGELFF | TGTGCCAGCAGCGCCAGCGGGACCGGGGCCGGGGAGCTGTTTTTT
. | TRBJ1-5 | . | TRBV7-9 | CASSQGVRGNQPQHF | TGTGCCAGCAGCCAAGGGGTACGGGGCAATCAGCCCCAGCATTTT
. | TRBJ2-1 | TRBD2 | TRBV6-4 | CASSLLAGGSNEQFF | TGTGCCAGCAGCCTCCTAGCGGGAGGCTCCAATGAGCAGTTCTTC
. | TRBJ2-1 | . | TRBV6-4 | CASSDSETRVNEQFF | TGTGCCAGCAGTGACTCTGAGACTAGGGTCAATGAGCAGTTCTTC
. | TRBJ1-2 | . | TRBV9 | CASSVDGTPYYGYTF | TGTGCCAGCAGCGTAGATGGGACGCCTTATTATGGCTACACCTTC
few | TRBJ2-1 | TRBD2 | TRBV19 | CASSMLAGENEQFF | TGTGCCAGTAGTATGCTAGCGGGAGAAAATGAGCAGTTCTTC
. | TRBJ1-1 | . | TRBV11-3 | CASSLAGDTEAFF | TGTGCCAGCAGCCTGGCGGGGGACACTGAAGCTTTCTTT
. | TRBJ2-7 | TRBD1 | TRBV29-1 | CSVEQDRVTGEQYF | TGCAGCGTTGAACAGGACAGGGTTACGGGTGAGCAGTACTTC
. | TRBJ2-3 | TRBD2 | TRBV18 | CASSPQRRGADTQYF | TGTGCCAGCTCACCACAGCGGCGGGGGGCAGATACGCAGTATTTT
. | TRBJ2-1 | . | TRBV5-1 | CASNTGTYNEQFF | TGCGCCAGCAACACAGGGACCTACAATGAGCAGTTCTTC
. | TRBJ2-2 | . | TRBV4-1 | CASSQDLRYGAGELFF | TGCGCCAGCAGCCAAGATTTGAGGTACGGAGCCGGGGAGCTGTTTTTT
. | TRBJ2-2 | . | TRBV7-3 | CASSPTLWGENTGELFF | TGTGCCAGCAGCCCTACTCTCTGGGGGGAGAACACCGGGGAGCTGTTTTTT
. | TRBJ2-5 | . | TRBV4-1 | CASSQEGRGETQYF | TGCGCCAGCAGCCAAGAGGGCAGGGGTGAGACCCAGTACTTC
large | TRBJ1-1 | . | TRBV4-3 | CASSQQTDTEAFF | TGCGCCAGCAGCCAACAGACGGACACTGAAGCTTTCTTT
. | TRBJ1-5 | . | TRBV19 | CASSIEAGNQPQHF | TGTGCCAGTAGTATTGAGGCAGGGAATCAGCCCCAGCATTTT
. | TRBJ2-1 | TRBD2 | TRBV27 | CASRGLAGSKGYNEQFF | TGTGCCAGCAGGGGTCTAGCGGGATCCAAAGGGTACAATGAGCAGTTCTTC
. | TRBJ2-3 | TRBD1 | TRBV7-3 | CASSFGQGSLTDTQYF | TGTGCCAGCAGCTTCGGACAGGGTAGTCTCACAGATACGCAGTATTTT
once | TRBJ2-7 | . | TRBV6-1 | CASSEQARSSYEQYF | TGTGCCAGCAGTGAACAGGCCAGGAGCTCCTACGAGCAGTACTTC
. | TRBJ1-5 | TRBD1 | TRBV10-1 | CASSVPGTGTQPQHF | TGCGCCAGCAGTGTCCCCGGGACAGGGACTCAGCCCCAGCATTTT
few | TRBJ1-4 | . | TRBV15 | CATSKGGTGREKLFF | TGTGCCACCAGCAAAGGTGGAACGGGGAGAGAAAAACTGTTTTTT
once | TRBJ1-5 | . | TRBV7-8 | CASSSGGEGRPQHF | TGTGCCAGCAGCTCAGGAGGGGAAGGGCGGCCCCAGCATTTT
. | TRBJ2-1 | TRBD2 | TRBV5-1 | CASSLSGLAADEQFF | TGCGCCAGCAGCTTGTCAGGACTAGCGGCGGATGAGCAGTTCTTC
few | TRBJ2-6 | . | TRBV11-1 | CASSLAPSGANVLTF | TGTGCCAGCAGCTTAGCCCCCTCTGGGGCCAACGTCCTGACTTTC
. | TRBJ2-1 | TRBD2 | TRBV9 | CASSVLPTSGGYNEQFF | TGTGCCAGCAGCGTCCTCCCAACTAGCGGTGGGTACAATGAGCAGTTCTTC